A single sample gave rise to the 7 T cell receptor beta chains below, sequenced in a study of blood T cell repertoires in COVID-19. The method was immunoSEQ multiplex PCR; TCRdb's version includes in-frame clones alone and lacks a portion of them. The sample shows 450,000 to 500,000 clones, more than 85% of them seen only once. The sequenced material came from PBMCs or T cells enriched from blood (not recorded which). The receptors originated from a woman in her fifties or sixties who had recovered from COVID-19.

V is TRBV2 and J is TRBJ2-5; D is undetermined. The CDR3 consists of 14 residues. Trimming stripped 7 bases from V and 1 base from J, with 13 bases between. The germline V gene has CDR1 SNHLY and CDR2 FYNNEI. The CDR3 sequence: CASTPSFPQETQYF. The CDR3 bases are TGTGCCAGCACCCCCAGTTTTCCCCAAGAGACCCAGTACTTC.

The chain carries TRBV2 and TRBJ2-5, with 7 bases that match TRBD1. This CDR3 has 15 amino acids. The trim removed 0 bases at V and 3 bases at J, leaving 4 bases unmatched. Looked up from germline, CDR1 is SNHLY and CDR2 is FYNNEI. The CDR3 DNA is TGTGCCAGCAGTGAAGCGGGACAGACAAAAGAGACCCAGTACTTC. The encoded protein is CASSEAGQTKETQYF.

V usage is TRBV9 and J usage is TRBJ2-2, with TRBD1 identical over 8 bases. Trimming cost V 3 bases and J 6 bases; bases outside gene matches: 7. This CDR3 region has 15 residues. Germline CDR1 and CDR2: SGDLS and YYNGEE. The DNA of the CDR3 is TGTGCCAGCAGCGAAGGACAGGGTATCTCCGGGGAGCTGTTTTTT. It is translated as CASSEGQGISGELFF.

This chain links TRBV21-1 with TRBJ1-2; the table's D gene call, TRBD1, was not cross checked with the DNA. TRBV21-1 is annotated as a pseudogene. The CDR3 has 15 amino acids. The CDR3 spells CASSKGTDNYYGYTF. Here the CDR3 DNA reads TGTGCCAGCAGCAAAGGGACAGACAATTACTATGGCTACACCTTC.

This chain uses TRBV12-5 with TRBJ1-6, with D tentatively TRBD1 (6 bases). This CDR3 is 12 amino acids long. Germline lookup yields CDR1 LGHNT and CDR2 FRNRAP. The germline V and J ends were trimmed by 6 bases and 8 bases, with 8 bases remaining between them. The CDR3, as DNA: TGTGCTAGTGGAACAGGGTATTCACCCCTCCACTTT. The encoded protein is CASGTGYSPLHF.

The chain combines TRBV5-1 with TRBJ2-5, with D possibly matching TRBD2 (6 bases). V lost 4 bases to trimming and J lost 4 bases, with 14 bases between them. Per germline, CDR1 SGHRS and CDR2 YFSETQ. This CDR3 has 14 amino acids. The CDR3 nucleotides read TGCGCCAGCAGCCAGAACCAGGGAGGAGAGACCCAGTACTTC. Translating it yields CASSQNQGGETQYF.

The chain couples TRBV19 to TRBJ1-2; D is unresolved. V was pared by 2 bases and J by 1 base, with 8 bases between. This CDR3 region has 14 residues. From germline, CDR1 is LNHDA and CDR2 SQIVND (reference sequence). This CDR3 reads CASSILYSNYGYTF. CDR3 bases: TGTGCCAGTAGTATACTCTACAGTAACTATGGCTACACCTTC.